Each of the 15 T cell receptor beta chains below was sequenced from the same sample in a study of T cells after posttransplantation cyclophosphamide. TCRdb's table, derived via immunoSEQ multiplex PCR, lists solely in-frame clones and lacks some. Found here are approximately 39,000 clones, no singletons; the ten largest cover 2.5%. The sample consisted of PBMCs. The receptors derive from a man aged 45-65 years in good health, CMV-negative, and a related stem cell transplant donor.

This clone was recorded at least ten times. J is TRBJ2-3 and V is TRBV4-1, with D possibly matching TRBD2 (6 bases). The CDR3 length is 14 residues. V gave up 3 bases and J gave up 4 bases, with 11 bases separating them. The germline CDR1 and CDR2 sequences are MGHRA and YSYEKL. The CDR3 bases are TGCGCCAGCAGCCATCCGGGAGAGGCAGATACGCAGTATTTT. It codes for CASSHPGEADTQYF.

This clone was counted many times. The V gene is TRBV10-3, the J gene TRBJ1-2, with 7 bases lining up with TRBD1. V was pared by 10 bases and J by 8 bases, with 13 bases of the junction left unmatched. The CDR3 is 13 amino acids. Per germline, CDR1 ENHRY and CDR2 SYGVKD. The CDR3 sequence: CAKRGTDQPGYTF. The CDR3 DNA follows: TGTGCCAAAAGAGGGACAGATCAACCAGGCTACACCTTC.

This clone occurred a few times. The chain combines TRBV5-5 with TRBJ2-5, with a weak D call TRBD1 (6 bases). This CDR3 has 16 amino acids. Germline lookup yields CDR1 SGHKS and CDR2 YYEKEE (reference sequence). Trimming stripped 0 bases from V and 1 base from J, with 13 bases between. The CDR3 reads CASSLAWQTGQETQYF. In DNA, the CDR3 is TGTGCCAGCAGCTTGGCCTGGCAGACAGGCCAAGAGACCCAGTACTTC.

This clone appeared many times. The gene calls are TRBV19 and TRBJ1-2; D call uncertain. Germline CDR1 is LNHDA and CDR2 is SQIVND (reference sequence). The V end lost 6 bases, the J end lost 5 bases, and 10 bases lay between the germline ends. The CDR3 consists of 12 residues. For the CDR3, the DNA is TGTGCCAGTAGATCAGAAAAGTATGGCTACACCTTC. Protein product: CASRSEKYGYTF. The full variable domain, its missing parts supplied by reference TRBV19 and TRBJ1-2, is DGGITQSPKYLFRKEGQNVTLSCEQNLNHDAMYWYRQDPGQGLRLIYYSQIVNDFQKGDIAEGYSVSREKKESFPLTVTSAQKNPTAFYLCASRSEKYGYTFGSGTRLTVV.

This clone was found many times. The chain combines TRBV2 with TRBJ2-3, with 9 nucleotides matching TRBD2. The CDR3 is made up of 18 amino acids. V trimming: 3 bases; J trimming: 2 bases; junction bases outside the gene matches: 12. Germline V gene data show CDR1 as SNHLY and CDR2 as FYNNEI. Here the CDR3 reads CASSDNIMAGGTTDTQYF. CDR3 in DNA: TGTGCCAGCAGTGATAATATAATGGCGGGGGGGACCACAGATACGCAGTATTTT.

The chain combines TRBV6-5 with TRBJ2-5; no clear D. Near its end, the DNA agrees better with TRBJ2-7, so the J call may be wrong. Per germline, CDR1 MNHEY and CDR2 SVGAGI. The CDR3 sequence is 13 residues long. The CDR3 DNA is TGTGCCAGCAGTGACTTTTCCTCCTACGAGCAGTACTTC. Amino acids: CASSDFSSYEQYF.

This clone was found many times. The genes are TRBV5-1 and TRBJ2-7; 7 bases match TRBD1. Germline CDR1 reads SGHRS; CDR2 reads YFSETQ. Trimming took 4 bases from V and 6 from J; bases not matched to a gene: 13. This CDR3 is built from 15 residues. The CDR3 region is CASSVGTARSSEQYF. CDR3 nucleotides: TGCGCCAGCAGCGTGGGGACAGCTCGGTCCAGCGAGCAGTACTTC.

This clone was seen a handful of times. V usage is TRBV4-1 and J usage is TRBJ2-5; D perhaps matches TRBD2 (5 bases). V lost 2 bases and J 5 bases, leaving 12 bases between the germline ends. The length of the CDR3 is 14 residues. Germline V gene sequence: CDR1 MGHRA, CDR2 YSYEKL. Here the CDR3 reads CASSQKLGQETQYF. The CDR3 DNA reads TGCGCCAGCAGCCAAAAACTAGGTCAGGAGACCCAGTACTTC.

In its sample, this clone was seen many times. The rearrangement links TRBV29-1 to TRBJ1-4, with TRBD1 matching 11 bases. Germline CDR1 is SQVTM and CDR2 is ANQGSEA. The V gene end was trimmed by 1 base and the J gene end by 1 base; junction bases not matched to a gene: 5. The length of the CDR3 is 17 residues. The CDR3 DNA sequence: TGCAGCGTTGAAGGAGGGACAGGGGGTAGAACTAATGAAAAACTGTTTTTT. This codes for CSVEGGTGGRTNEKLFF.

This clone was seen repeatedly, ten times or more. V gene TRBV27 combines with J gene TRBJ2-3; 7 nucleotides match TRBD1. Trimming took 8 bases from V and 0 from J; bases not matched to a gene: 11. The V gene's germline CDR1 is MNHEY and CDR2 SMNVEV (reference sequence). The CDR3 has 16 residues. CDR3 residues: CASRKLAGGSTDTQYF. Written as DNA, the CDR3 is TGTGCCAGCCGTAAATTGGCAGGGGGAAGCACAGATACGCAGTATTTT.

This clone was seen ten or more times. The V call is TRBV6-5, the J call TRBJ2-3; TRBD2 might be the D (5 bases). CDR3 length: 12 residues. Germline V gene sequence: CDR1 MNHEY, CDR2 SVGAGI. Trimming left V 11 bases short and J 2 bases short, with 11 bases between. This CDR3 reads CALGAYTDTQYF. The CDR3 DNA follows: TGTGCCCTGGGAGCCTACACAGATACGCAGTATTTT.

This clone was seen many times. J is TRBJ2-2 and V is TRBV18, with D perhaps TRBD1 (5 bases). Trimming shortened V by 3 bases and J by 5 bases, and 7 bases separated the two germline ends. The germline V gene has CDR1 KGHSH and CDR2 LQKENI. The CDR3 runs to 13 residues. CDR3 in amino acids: CASSPGRTGELFF. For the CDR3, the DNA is TGTGCCAGCTCACCGGGGCGGACCGGGGAGCTGTTTTTT.

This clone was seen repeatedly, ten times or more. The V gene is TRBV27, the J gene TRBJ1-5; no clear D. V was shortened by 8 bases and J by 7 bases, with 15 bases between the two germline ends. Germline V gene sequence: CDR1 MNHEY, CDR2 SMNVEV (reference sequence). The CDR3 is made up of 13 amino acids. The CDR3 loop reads CASAGGRWQPQHF. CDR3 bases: TGTGCCAGCGCAGGAGGGAGGTGGCAGCCCCAGCATTTT.

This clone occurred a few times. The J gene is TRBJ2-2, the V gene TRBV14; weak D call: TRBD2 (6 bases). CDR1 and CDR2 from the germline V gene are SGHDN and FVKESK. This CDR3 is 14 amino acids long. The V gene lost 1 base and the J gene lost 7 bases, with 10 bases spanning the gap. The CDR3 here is CASSQVRGIGELFF. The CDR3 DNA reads TGTGCCAGCAGCCAAGTTCGGGGGATCGGGGAGCTGTTTTTT.

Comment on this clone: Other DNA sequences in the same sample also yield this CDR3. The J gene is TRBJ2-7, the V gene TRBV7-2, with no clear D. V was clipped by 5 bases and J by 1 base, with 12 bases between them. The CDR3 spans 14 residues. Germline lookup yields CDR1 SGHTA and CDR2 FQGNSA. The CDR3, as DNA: TGTGCCAGCAGCCTGTTGGTCAGTTCCTACGAGCAGTACTTC. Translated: CASSLLVSSYEQYF.